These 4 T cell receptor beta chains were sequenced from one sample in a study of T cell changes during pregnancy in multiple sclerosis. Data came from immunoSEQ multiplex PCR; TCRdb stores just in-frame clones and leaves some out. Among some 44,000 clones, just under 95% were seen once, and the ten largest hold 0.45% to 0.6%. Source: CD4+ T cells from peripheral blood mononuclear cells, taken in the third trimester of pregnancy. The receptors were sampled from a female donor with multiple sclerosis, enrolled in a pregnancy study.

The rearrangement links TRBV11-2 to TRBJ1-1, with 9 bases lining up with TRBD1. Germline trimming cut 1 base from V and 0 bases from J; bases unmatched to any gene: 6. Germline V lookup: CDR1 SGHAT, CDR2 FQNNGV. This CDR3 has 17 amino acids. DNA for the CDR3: TGTGCCAGCAGCTTAGTGGCAAGGACAGGGGTGAACACTGAAGCTTTCTTT. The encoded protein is CASSLVARTGVNTEAFF.

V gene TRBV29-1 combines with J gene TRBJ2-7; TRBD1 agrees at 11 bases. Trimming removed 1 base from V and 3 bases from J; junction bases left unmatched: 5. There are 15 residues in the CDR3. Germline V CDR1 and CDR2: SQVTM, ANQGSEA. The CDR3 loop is CSVEGGDRGDYEQYF. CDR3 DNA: TGCAGCGTTGAAGGAGGGGACAGGGGGGACTACGAGCAGTACTTC.

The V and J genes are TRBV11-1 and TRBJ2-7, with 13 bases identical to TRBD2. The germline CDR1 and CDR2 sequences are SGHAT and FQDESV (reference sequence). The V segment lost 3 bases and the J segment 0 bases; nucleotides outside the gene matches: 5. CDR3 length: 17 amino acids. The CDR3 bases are TGTGCCAGCAGCTTCTCGGGACTAGCGGGGTACTCCTACGAGCAGTACTTC. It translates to CASSFSGLAGYSYEQYF.

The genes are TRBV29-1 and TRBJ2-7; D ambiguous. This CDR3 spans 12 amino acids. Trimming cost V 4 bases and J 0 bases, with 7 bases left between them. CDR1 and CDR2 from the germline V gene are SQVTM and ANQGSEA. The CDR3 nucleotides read TGCAGCGTTGGAGAGAGCTCCTACGAGCAGTACTTC. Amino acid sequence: CSVGESSYEQYF.